This TCR beta chain originates from a study of blood T cell repertoires in COVID-19. Study context: Sites in the United States, Italy and Spain provided acute and convalescent COVID-19 samples. In each case, the material was cDNA or gDNA derived from T cells, B-cell-depleted T cells, or PBMCs.

The ends were cut back, 0 bases at V and 0 bases at J, with 12 bases in the middle. Germline CDR1 reads GTSNPN; CDR2 reads SVGIG (reference sequence). This CDR3 has 16 amino acids. Per the original methods: How many nucleated cells were present was estimated from reference gene primer amplification. The protocol was immunoSEQ multiplex PCR, while the TCRdb copy is restricted to in-frame clones and leaves out a portion. That table gives V, J and clone size, and the DNA gave D and trimming. The sample yields roughly 110,000 clones, about 87% seen once. The TCR sequence derives from a man in his fifties with active or convalescent COVID-19. This chain connects TRBV30 to TRBJ2-1; D is perhaps TRBD2 (6 bases). The sequenced material came from peripheral blood. The CDR3 here is CAWSVPSVSSYNEQFF. In nucleotides, the CDR3 is TGTGCCTGGAGTGTGCCTAGCGTCAGCTCCTACAATGAGCAGTTCTTC. The whole variable domain, remainder taken from reference TRBV30 and TRBJ2-1, is SQTIHQWPATLVQPVGSPLSLECTVEGTSNPNLYWYRQAAGRGLQLLFYSVGIGQISSEVPQNLSASRPQDRQFILSSKKLLLSDSGFYLCAWSVPSVSSYNEQFFGPGTRLTVL.